The 26 T cell receptor beta chains below all came from one sample that was sequenced in a study of T cell repertoires in aging, cancer and after chemotherapy. TRB rearrangements spanning V, D and J were amplified using mixed TRB-A/B primers. Each CDR3 protein gets one entry after TCRdb re-called the multiplex PCR reads with MiXCR. The data contain about 9,300 distinct CDR3 sequences, around 50% of them singletons. Amplification of TCR beta used genomic DNA extracted from peripheral blood. Sequenced sample: blood. The source of these receptors is a human donor in good health.

The chain combines TRBV6-2 or TRBV6-3 with TRBJ1-2, with D unresolved. With 5 bases removed from V and 5 bases from J, the gap between germline ends came to 9 bases. The CDR3 contains 12 residues. CDR1 MNHEY and CDR2 SVGEGT come from the germline V gene. The CDR3 here is CASSNQAYGYTF. The CDR3 DNA is TGTGCCAGCAGTAACCAGGCGTATGGCTACACCTTC.

CDR3 DNA: TGTGCCAGCAATCTGAGACTAGGGGGCCACACCGGGGAGCTGTTTTTT. Translating gives CASNLRLGGHTGELFF. The gene calls are TRBV6-2 or TRBV6-3 and TRBJ2-2; a weak D match, TRBD1 (7 bases). The ends were cut back, 7 bases at V and 3 bases at J, with 18 bases in the middle. From germline, CDR1 is MNHEY and CDR2 SVGEGT. CDR3 length: 16 residues.

The rearrangement uses TRBV6-1 and TRBJ2-3; 7 positions match TRBD2. Trimming cost V 10 bases and J 0 bases; bases outside gene matches: 7. Germline-derived CDR1 and CDR2 are MNHNS and SASEGT. This CDR3 is built from 14 residues. CDR3 nucleotides: TGTGCCATCTTACCGCGGGGGAGCACAGATACGCAGTATTTT. Translating it yields CAILPRGSTDTQYF.

This rearrangement joins TRBV12-3 or TRBV12-4 to TRBJ2-7; D call uncertain. CDR3 size: 14 residues. The V gene lost 1 base and the J gene lost 5 bases, with 12 bases spanning the gap. The CDR3 DNA follows: TGTGCCAGCAGTTTAGTCCTGGGTGTCCACGAGCAGTACTTC. It codes for CASSLVLGVHEQYF.

The chain uses TRBV6-6 and TRBJ2-1; D assignment may be TRBD1 or TRBD2 (5 bases each). Germline CDR1 is MNHNY and CDR2 is SVGAGI (reference sequence). The CDR3 extends over 14 amino acids. The ends were cut back, 0 bases at V and 8 bases at J, with 11 bases in the middle. CDR3 amino acids: CASSYSGPRDEQFF. The CDR3 nucleotides are TGTGCCAGCAGTTACTCGGGGCCGAGGGATGAGCAGTTCTTC.

The rearrangement uses TRBV12-3 or TRBV12-4 and TRBJ1-5; perhaps TRBD1 as D (6 bases). Trimming took 1 base from V and 9 from J, leaving 10 bases between them. This CDR3 has 13 residues. The CDR3, as DNA: TGTGCCAGCAGTTTAGGAGGGGGTGGGCCCCAGCATTTT. It yields the protein CASSLGGGGPQHF.

Comment on this clonotype: The junction does not match germline at one end; this may be a read error. The rearrangement uses TRBV5-5 and TRBJ2-1; maybe TRBD1 (6 bases). This CDR3 spans 15 amino acids. Germline V gives CDR1 SGHKS, CDR2 YYEKEE (reference sequence). CDR3 in amino acids: CASSDGGESYNEQFF. The CDR3 DNA reads as TGCGCCAGCAGCGATGGGGGCGAGTCCTACAATGAGCAGTTCTTC.

This chain joins TRBV19 and TRBJ1-2, with 8 bases fitting TRBD1. With 7 bases clipped from V and 8 bases from J, the junction kept 27 bases outside the gene matches. Germline assignment: CDR1 LNHDA and CDR2 SQIVND (reference sequence). The CDR3 totals 19 residues. Written as DNA, the CDR3 is TGTGCCAGTACCGTAGGACAGGGAGGGGGAAAAAGACATGGGAGCGGCTACACCTTC. Translating it yields CASTVGQGGGKRHGSGYTF.

The rearrangement links TRBV7-2 to TRBJ2-7, with 11 positions matching TRBD2. The V gene end was trimmed by 1 base and the J gene end by 5 bases; junction bases not matched to a gene: 4. Germline V CDR1 and CDR2: SGHTA, FQGNSA. This CDR3 is 15 amino acids long. The CDR3 bases are TGTGCCAGCAGCTTAGAGGTAGCGGGAGGGCACGAGCAGTACTTC. Translating gives CASSLEVAGGHEQYF.

The gene calls are TRBV15 and TRBJ1-2, with 9 bases identical to TRBD1. CDR1 and CDR2 (germline): LNHNV, YYDKDF (reference sequence). V was pared by 2 bases and J by 7 bases, with 5 bases of the junction left unmatched. The length of the CDR3 is 14 residues. Written as DNA, the CDR3 is TGTGCCACCAGCAGACCACAGGGGGCGAGTGGCTACACCTTC. This gives the protein CATSRPQGASGYTF.

This clonotype came up a few times. This chain links TRBV27 with TRBJ1-1, with D possibly TRBD1 on 5 matching bases. Germline loops: CDR1 MNHEY, CDR2 SMNVEV (reference sequence). This CDR3 contains 15 residues. V was trimmed by 7 bases and J by 1 base, leaving 16 bases between them. CDR3 nucleotides: TGTGCCAGCACTCCCGGGGGAGGGAAGAACACTGAAGCTTTCTTT. Protein sequence: CASTPGGGKNTEAFF.

This chain links TRBV13 with TRBJ2-1; 9 bases map to TRBD1. The germline CDR1 and CDR2 sequences are PRHDT and FYEKMQ (reference sequence). This CDR3 region has 16 residues. V dropped 0 bases and J dropped 8; count of bases not matched to a gene: 8. This CDR3 reads CASSLGRDRVYDEQFF. In DNA form, the CDR3 reads TGTGCCAGCAGCTTAGGCCGGGACAGGGTGTACGATGAGCAGTTCTTC.

This clonotype has more than one count but fewer than ten. CDR3: CASSMGHSYEQYF. Here the CDR3 DNA reads TGTGCCAGTAGTATGGGGCACTCCTACGAGCAGTACTTC. This chain links TRBV19 with TRBJ2-7; D may be TRBD1 (5 bases). V was pared by 3 bases and J by 0 bases, with 6 bases between. The CDR3 consists of 13 residues. Per the germline V gene, CDR1 is LNHDA and CDR2 is SQIVND (reference sequence).

The chain is built from TRBV5-6 and TRBJ2-1; D call uncertain. CDR3 length: 16 amino acids. Looked up from germline, CDR1 is SGHDT and CDR2 is YYEEEE. Trimming cost V 4 bases and J 0 bases, with 14 bases left between them. CDR3 coding DNA: TGTGCCAGCAGCAAAATGGACGGAAGCTCCTACAATGAGCAGTTCTTC. Translating it yields CASSKMDGSSYNEQFF.

This clonotype was seen only a few times. This sequence joins TRBV30 and TRBJ2-2, with TRBD2 matching 7 bases. The CDR3 runs to 15 residues. Germline trimming cut 1 base from V and 3 bases from J; bases unmatched to any gene: 5. CDR1 GTSNPN and CDR2 SVGIG come from the germline V gene (reference sequence). CDR3 in DNA: TGTGCCTGGAGTGACAGCGGGGCAGACACCGGGGAGCTGTTTTTT. Protein sequence: CAWSDSGADTGELFF.

CDR3 in DNA: TGTGCCAGTAGGACCTTCCGGGACACCAATCAGCCCCAGCATTTT. The encoded protein is CASRTFRDTNQPQHF. The chain has TRBV19 and TRBJ1-5; D might be TRBD1 (6 bases). V was trimmed by 6 bases and J by 3 bases, leaving 15 bases between them. The V gene's germline CDR1 is LNHDA and CDR2 SQIVND (reference sequence). The CDR3 sequence is 15 residues long.

This clonotype has more than one count but fewer than ten. The chain links TRBV12-3 or TRBV12-4 to TRBJ2-7, with D unresolved. CDR3 size: 13 residues. V was pared by 1 base and J by 2 bases, with 6 bases between. The CDR3 region is CASSLGLAYEQYF. CDR3 in DNA: TGTGCCAGCAGTTTAGGGTTGGCCTACGAGCAGTACTTC.

This clonotype was detected a few times. The rearrangement links TRBV5-6 to TRBJ2-7; 7 nucleotides agree with TRBD2. The V and J ends lost 5 bases and 6 bases, in that order; junction bases with no gene match: 8. The CDR3 covers 13 residues. Per germline, CDR1 SGHDT and CDR2 YYEEEE. CDR3 DNA: TGTGCCAGCAGGATCGCCGGCGGGGGCGAGCAGTACTTC. Its translation is CASRIAGGGEQYF.

The chain employs TRBV29-1 and TRBJ2-3; the match to TRBD1 covers 7 bases. V lost 4 bases to trimming and J lost 4 bases; unmatched junction nucleotides: 5. The CDR3 consists of 13 residues. The germline V gene has CDR1 SQVTM and CDR2 ANQGSEA. The CDR3 DNA sequence: TGCAGCGTTGTGAGGGGGCAATCAGATACGCAGTATTTT. Its translation is CSVVRGQSDTQYF.

The chain has TRBV27 and TRBJ1-4; TRBD1 agrees at 7 bases. Germline V gives CDR1 MNHEY, CDR2 SMNVEV (reference sequence). The CDR3 consists of 16 residues. The J segment lost 5 bases and the V segment lost 5 bases, leaving 11 bases of the junction unmatched. CDR3 nucleotides: TGTGCCAGCAGTACGACCCGACAGGGAATAAATGAAAAACTGTTTTTT. Translation: CASSTTRQGINEKLFF. Variable domain in full (rest from reference TRBV27 and TRBJ1-4): EAQVTQNPRYLITVTGKKLTVTCSQNMNHEYMSWYRQDPGLGLRQIYYSMNVEVTDKGDVPEGYKVSRKEKRNFPLILESPSPNQTSLYFCASSTTRQGINEKLFFGSGTQLSVL.

The chain links TRBV6-1 to TRBJ2-5, with 9 nucleotides matching TRBD2. The CDR3 has 14 amino acids. CDR1 is MNHNS and CDR2 is SASEGT in the germline V gene. Trimming cost V 10 bases and J 2 bases; bases outside gene matches: 8. The CDR3 DNA sequence: TGTGCCATCAATAGCGGGAGTTATCAAGAGACCCAGTACTTC. Encoded protein: CAINSGSYQETQYF.

Only a few counts were recorded for this clonotype. This rearrangement joins TRBV27 to TRBJ2-7; 10 nucleotides line up with TRBD1. The germline gives CDR1 MNHEY, CDR2 SMNVEV (reference sequence). V trimming: 6 bases; J trimming: 2 bases; junction bases outside the gene matches: 4. The CDR3 runs to 14 residues. In DNA form, the CDR3 reads TGTGCCAGCAGCCGGACAGGGGGGCCCTACGAGCAGTACTTC. It encodes CASSRTGGPYEQYF.

The chain has TRBV29-1 and TRBJ2-7; D might be TRBD1 (6 bases). Trimming took off 7 bases at V and 3 bases at J, with 10 bases between the two ends. CDR1 is SQVTM and CDR2 is ANQGSEA in the germline V gene. CDR3 length: 11 amino acids. Here the CDR3 DNA reads TGCAGCGCCTCGGACAGCTACGAGCAGTACTTC. This encodes CSASDSYEQYF.

This clonotype turned up a few times. The chain links TRBV30 to TRBJ1-6, with D possibly TRBD1 on 6 matching bases. This CDR3 has 18 residues. Germline CDR1 GTSNPN, CDR2 SVGIG (reference sequence). Trimming took off 1 base at V and 1 base at J, with 17 bases between the two ends. The DNA for the CDR3 is TGTGCCTGGAGTGGAGAGAGGGGGGCAACATCCTATAATTCACCCCTCCACTTT. This codes for CAWSGERGATSYNSPLHF.

This clonotype appeared once. CDR3 nucleotide sequence: TGTGCCAGCAGGCCGACAGGGACCGGGGAGCTGTTTTTT. Translated, it gives CASRPTGTGELFF. This chain uses TRBV7-6 with TRBJ2-2; 7 nucleotides match TRBD1. Germline lookup yields CDR1 SGHVS and CDR2 FNYEAQ. V was clipped by 6 bases and J by 5 bases; unmatched bases: 3. The CDR3 length is 13 residues.

This rearrangement joins TRBV6-5 to TRBJ2-7; D is uncertain. V lost 2 bases and J lost 2, with 7 bases in between. The CDR3 covers 13 residues. The germline gives CDR1 MNHEY, CDR2 SVGAGI. The CDR3 DNA is TGTGCCAGCAGTTACCTAGGGACCTACGAGCAGTACTTC. Translation: CASSYLGTYEQYF.